The entry that follows covers one TCR beta chain sequence. The antigen is unknown. Sequencing used immunoSEQ multiplex PCR; TCRdb keeps in-frame clones, though not all of them. The listing records approximately 10,000 clones. CDR1 is SGHRS, CDR2 YFSETQ, per germline. CDR3 length: 14 amino acids. No DNA sequence is on record. The sample originates from a study of synovial regulatory T cells in juvenile arthritis. Broader study findings: Across patients, iaTreg TCR repertoires were mostly private, partly shared with synovial Teff and blood CPL.

Donors were more than nine juvenile idiopathic arthritis patients with active disease. Sequencing was done on a sample of Treg cells from blood. Stated subset: remaining (HLA-DR-negative) circulating blood Treg cells. This receptor was identified in a donor aged 2 to 35 with juvenile idiopathic arthritis. The chain recombines TRBV5-1 with TRBJ2-7; TCRdb proposes TRBD2, but this gene call is untestable without DNA. The CDR3 is CASSLSGDSYEQYF.